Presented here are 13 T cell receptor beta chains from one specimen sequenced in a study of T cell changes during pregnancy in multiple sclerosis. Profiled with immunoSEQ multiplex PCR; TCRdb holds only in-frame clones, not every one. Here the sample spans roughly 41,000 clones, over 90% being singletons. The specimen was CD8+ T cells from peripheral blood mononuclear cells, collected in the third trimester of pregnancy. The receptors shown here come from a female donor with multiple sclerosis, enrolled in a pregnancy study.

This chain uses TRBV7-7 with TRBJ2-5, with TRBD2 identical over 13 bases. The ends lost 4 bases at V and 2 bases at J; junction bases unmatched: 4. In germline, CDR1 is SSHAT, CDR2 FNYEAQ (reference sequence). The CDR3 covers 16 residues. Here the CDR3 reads CASSWGTSGTQETQYF. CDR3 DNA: TGTGCCAGCAGCTGGGGGACTAGCGGGACTCAAGAGACCCAGTACTTC.

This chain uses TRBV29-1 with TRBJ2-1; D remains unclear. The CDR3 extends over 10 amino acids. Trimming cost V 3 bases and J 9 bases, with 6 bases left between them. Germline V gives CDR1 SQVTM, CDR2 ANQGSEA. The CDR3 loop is CSVEAPEQFF. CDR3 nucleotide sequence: TGCAGCGTTGAGGCCCCTGAGCAGTTCTTC.

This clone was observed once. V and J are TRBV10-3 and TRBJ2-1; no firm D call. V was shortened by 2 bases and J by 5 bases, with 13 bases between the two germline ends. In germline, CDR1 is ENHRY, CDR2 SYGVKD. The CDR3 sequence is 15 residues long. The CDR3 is CAISEPEARNNEQFF. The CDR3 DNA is TGTGCCATCAGTGAGCCTGAGGCTAGAAACAATGAGCAGTTCTTC.

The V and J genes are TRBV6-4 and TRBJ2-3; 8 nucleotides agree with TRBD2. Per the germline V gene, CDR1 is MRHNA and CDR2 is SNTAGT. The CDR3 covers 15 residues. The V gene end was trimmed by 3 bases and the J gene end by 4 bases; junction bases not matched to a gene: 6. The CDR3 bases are TGTGCCAGCAGTGAAACCGGGGGGGCTGCAGATACGCAGTATTTT. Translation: CASSETGGAADTQYF.

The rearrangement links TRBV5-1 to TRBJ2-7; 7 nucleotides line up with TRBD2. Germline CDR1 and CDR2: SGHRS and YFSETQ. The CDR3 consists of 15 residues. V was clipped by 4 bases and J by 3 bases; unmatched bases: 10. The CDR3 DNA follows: TGCGCCAGCAGCCTGGATTGGACTAGAGACTACGAGCAGTACTTC. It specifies CASSLDWTRDYEQYF.

The chain's CDR3 is CASTGYNQPQHF. The CDR3 DNA reads as TGTGCCAGCACAGGGTACAATCAGCCCCAGCATTTT. The J gene is TRBJ1-5, the V gene TRBV28; D possibly corresponds to TRBD1 (5 bases). Germline V lookup: CDR1 MDHEN, CDR2 SYDVKM. V gave up 7 bases and J gave up 3 bases, with 7 bases separating them. This CDR3 has 12 amino acids.

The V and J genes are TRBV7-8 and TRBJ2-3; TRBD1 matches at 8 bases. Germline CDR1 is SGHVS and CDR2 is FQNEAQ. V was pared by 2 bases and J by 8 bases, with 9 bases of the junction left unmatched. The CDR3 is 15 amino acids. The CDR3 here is CASSLWGQERGTQYF. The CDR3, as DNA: TGTGCCAGCAGCTTATGGGGACAGGAGAGGGGTACGCAGTATTTT.

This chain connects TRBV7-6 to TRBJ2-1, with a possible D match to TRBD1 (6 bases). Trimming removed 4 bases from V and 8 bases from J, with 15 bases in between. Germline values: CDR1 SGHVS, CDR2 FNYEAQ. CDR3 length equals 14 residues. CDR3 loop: CASSSRQAHHEQFF. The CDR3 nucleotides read TGTGCCAGCAGCTCCCGACAGGCCCATCATGAGCAGTTCTTC.

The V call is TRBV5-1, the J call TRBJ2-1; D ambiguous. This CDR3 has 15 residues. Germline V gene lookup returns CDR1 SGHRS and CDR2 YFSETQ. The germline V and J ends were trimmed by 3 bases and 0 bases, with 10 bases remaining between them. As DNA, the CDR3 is TGCGCCAGCAGCTCGACGGGTAGCTCCTACAATGAGCAGTTCTTC. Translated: CASSSTGSSYNEQFF.

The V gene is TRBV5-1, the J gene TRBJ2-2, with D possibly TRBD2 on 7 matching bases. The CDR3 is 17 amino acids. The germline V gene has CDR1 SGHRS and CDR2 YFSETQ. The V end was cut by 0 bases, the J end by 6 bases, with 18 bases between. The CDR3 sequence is CASSLAGAGEASGELFF. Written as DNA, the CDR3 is TGCGCCAGCAGCTTGGCAGGGGCGGGAGAGGCTTCCGGGGAGCTGTTTTTT.

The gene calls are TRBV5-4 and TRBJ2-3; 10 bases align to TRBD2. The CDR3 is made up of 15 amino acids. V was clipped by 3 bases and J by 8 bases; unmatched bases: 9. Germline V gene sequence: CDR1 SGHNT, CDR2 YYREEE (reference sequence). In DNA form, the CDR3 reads TGTGCCAGCAGCTCTGACCTAGCGGGAGAGCGTACGCAGTATTTT. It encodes CASSSDLAGERTQYF.

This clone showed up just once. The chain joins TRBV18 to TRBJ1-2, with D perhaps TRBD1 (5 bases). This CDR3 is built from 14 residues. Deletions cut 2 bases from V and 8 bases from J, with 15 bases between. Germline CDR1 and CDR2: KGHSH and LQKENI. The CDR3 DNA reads TGTGCCAGCTCACCATCGTTGGCGGGGGTAGGCTACACCTTC. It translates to CASSPSLAGVGYTF.

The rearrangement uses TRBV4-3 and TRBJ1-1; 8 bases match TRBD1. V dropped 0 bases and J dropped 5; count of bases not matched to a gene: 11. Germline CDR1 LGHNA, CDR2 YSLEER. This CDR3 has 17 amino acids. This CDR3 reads CASSQDLDREGGTEAFF. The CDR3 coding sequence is TGCGCCAGCAGCCAAGATCTGGACAGGGAAGGAGGTACTGAAGCTTTCTTT.